These 8 T cell receptor beta chains originate from one sample sequenced in a study of cytomegalovirus exposure and HLA in healthy donors. 13 Jbeta primers and 60 Vbeta primers were used for the PCR. The data were produced by immunoSEQ multiplex PCR, yet TCRdb's version contains in-frame clones alone and is incomplete. The data hold some 140,000 clones, with 60% to 80% observed a single time. The sequencing input was PBMCs. These receptors came from a man aged 25 to 45 in good health and CMV-seronegative.

This clone was seen a few times. This chain uses TRBV6-1 with TRBJ2-2; 7 bases map to TRBD2. V dropped 3 bases and J dropped 5; count of bases not matched to a gene: 6. Germline V gene sequence: CDR1 MNHNS, CDR2 SASEGT. CDR3 length: 15 amino acids. The CDR3 bases are TGTGCCAGCAGTGATGTAAGCGGGGCGACCGGGGAGCTGTTTTTT. It is translated as CASSDVSGATGELFF.

The rearrangement links TRBV27 to TRBJ2-1; 11 bases match TRBD2. The trim removed 4 bases at V and 8 bases at J, leaving 10 bases unmatched. The CDR3 is 16 residues long. The germline CDR1 and CDR2 sequences are MNHEY and SMNVEV (reference sequence). CDR3 loop: CASSSPGLAATDEQFF. In nucleotides, the CDR3 is TGTGCCAGCAGTTCCCCGGGACTAGCGGCCACAGATGAGCAGTTCTTC.

The rearrangement links TRBV27 to TRBJ2-2; D possibly corresponds to TRBD2 (5 bases). The CDR3 has 15 amino acids. Germline-derived CDR1 and CDR2 are MNHEY and SMNVEV (reference sequence). The ends were cut back, 0 bases at V and 6 bases at J, with 11 bases in the middle. The CDR3 spells CASSLSSPGAGELFF. The CDR3 region has the DNA TGTGCCAGCAGTTTATCGAGCCCCGGGGCCGGGGAGCTGTTTTTT.

The rearrangement uses TRBV6-4 and TRBJ2-3, with 8 bases lining up with TRBD2. There are 19 residues in the CDR3. After removal of 2 bases from V and 6 bases from J, the junction contained 19 bases not matched to a gene. CDR1 MRHNA and CDR2 SNTAGT come from the germline V gene. Here the CDR3 reads CASSDLLAVRLGQPDTQYF. CDR3 DNA: TGTGCCAGCAGTGACCTACTAGCGGTGAGGTTGGGTCAACCGGATACGCAGTATTTT.

The V gene is TRBV19, the J gene TRBJ2-2; TRBD1 is a possible D gene (5 bases). Trimming cost V 3 bases and J 5 bases, with 13 bases left between them. The CDR3 sequence is 15 residues long. The germline V gene has CDR1 LNHDA and CDR2 SQIVND (reference sequence). The CDR3 nucleotides read TGTGCCAGTAGTATGGAAGGGGCTGAGACCGGGGAGCTGTTTTTT. Encoded protein: CASSMEGAETGELFF. Complete variable domain (other parts from reference TRBV19 and TRBJ2-2): DGGITQSPKYLFRKEGQNVTLSCEQNLNHDAMYWYRQDPGQGLRLIYYSQIVNDFQKGDIAEGYSVSREKKESFPLTVTSAQKNPTAFYLCASSMEGAETGELFFGEGSRLTVL.

The chain recombines TRBV6-5 with TRBJ2-7; D is uncertain. Germline V lookup: CDR1 MNHEY, CDR2 SVGAGI. CDR3 length equals 13 residues. V lost 4 bases, J lost 5 bases, and 12 bases lay in between. This CDR3 is CASSFYPADEQYF. The CDR3 DNA is TGTGCCAGCAGTTTTTATCCCGCGGACGAGCAGTACTTC.

The rearrangement joins TRBV7-3 to TRBJ2-6; 7 nucleotides agree with TRBD1. CDR1 SGHTA and CDR2 FQGTGA come from the germline V gene. The trim removed 0 bases at V and 4 bases at J, leaving 12 bases unmatched. The CDR3 consists of 19 residues. The CDR3: CASSLTPTGSPLGANVLTF. The CDR3 region has the DNA TGTGCCAGCAGCTTAACGCCGACAGGGTCTCCTTTGGGGGCCAACGTCCTGACTTTC.

The chain links TRBV6-5 to TRBJ1-2, with 7 bases that match TRBD1. Germline lookup yields CDR1 MNHEY and CDR2 SVGAGI. CDR3 size: 13 residues. Losses at the gene ends were 2 bases for V and 8 bases for J; bases not matched to a gene: 5. CDR3 in DNA: TGTGCCAGCAGTTACGAGGCAGGGGGGGGCTACACCTTC. Encoded protein: CASSYEAGGGYTF.